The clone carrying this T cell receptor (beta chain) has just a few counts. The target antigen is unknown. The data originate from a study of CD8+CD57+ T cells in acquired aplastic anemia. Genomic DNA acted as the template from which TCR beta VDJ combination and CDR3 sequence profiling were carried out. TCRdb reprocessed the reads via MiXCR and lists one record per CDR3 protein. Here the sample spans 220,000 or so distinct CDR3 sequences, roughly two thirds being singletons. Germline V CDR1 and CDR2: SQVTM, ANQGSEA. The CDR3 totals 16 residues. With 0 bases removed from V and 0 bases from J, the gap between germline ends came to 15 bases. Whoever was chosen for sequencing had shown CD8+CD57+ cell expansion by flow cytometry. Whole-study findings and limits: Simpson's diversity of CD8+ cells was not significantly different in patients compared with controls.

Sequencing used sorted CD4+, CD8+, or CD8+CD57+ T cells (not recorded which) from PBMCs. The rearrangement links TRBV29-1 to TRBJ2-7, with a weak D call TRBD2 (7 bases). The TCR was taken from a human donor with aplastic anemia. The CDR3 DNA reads TGCAGCGTTGAAGATTCGGGGGGCCACCCCTCCTACGAGCAGTACTTC. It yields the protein CSVEDSGGHPSYEQYF.